Described below is a single T cell receptor (beta chain) sequence and its context. The sample holds other DNA sequences that translate to the same CDR3. Clones were read by immunoSEQ multiplex PCR, and TCRdb kept only the in-frame ones, dropping some. Of about 660,000 clones listed, 70% to 90% are singletons. The data are from a study of shared T cell receptors in the human thymus. This CDR3 contains 13 residues. Germline CDR1 is MNHEY and CDR2 is SMNVEV (reference sequence). V lost 6 bases to trimming and J lost 0 bases, with 9 bases between them. These data are also associated with another study on human thymus T cells. Per that paper: Healthy Finnish infants undergoing corrective surgery for congenital heart defects were the donors. The source of the thymus tissue was resections taken during corrective heart surgery. Thymic and blood repertoires seemed to favor certain V and J genes. Related research examined unrelated individuals and reported that their thymic repertoires overlapped highly.

Sequenced material: thymocytes. The sequence was obtained from a boy younger than two with a congenital heart defect. V gene TRBV27 combines with J gene TRBJ2-7; perhaps TRBD1 as D (6 bases). The CDR3 DNA follows: TGTGCCAGCAGACAGGGAAGCTCCTACGAGCAGTACTTC. It codes for CASRQGSSYEQYF.